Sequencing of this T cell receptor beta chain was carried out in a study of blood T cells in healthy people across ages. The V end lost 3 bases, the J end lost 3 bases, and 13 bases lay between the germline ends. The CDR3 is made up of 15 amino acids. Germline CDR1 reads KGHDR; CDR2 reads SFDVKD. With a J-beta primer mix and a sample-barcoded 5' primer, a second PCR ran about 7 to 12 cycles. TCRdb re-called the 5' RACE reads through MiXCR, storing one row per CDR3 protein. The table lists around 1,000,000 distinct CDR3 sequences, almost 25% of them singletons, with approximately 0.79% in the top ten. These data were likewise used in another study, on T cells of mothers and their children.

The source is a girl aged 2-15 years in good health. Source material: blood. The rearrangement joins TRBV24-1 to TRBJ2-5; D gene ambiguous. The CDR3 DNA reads TGTGCCACCAGTGATGTTGGTGGCCTCGAAGAGACCCAGTACTTC. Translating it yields CATSDVGGLEETQYF.